The 10 T cell receptor beta chains below were found in one sample sequenced in a study of T cell repertoires in cytomegalovirus infection. TCRdb used MiXCR to reprocess the reads, holding one entry per CDR3 protein. The sample gives around 900,000 distinct CDR3 sequences, roughly 31% of which show up once; around an eighth is in the top ten. Antigen specificity for these receptors is unknown. Sequencing was performed on cultured CD8+ T cells from PBMCs, taken from culture after CMV antigen stimulation. These receptors originate from a human donor in good health (CMV status not recorded). Some clones in this sample may be carry-over from other donors' samples.

This clonotype was found a few times. The rearrangement links TRBV4-2 to TRBJ2-1; tentatively, D is TRBD2 (7 bases). The germline V gene encodes CDR1 LGHNA and CDR2 YNFKEQ. V lost 11 bases and J 4 bases, leaving 18 bases between the germline ends. The CDR3 loop spans 14 amino acids. CDR3 amino acids: CALPGGGRYNEQFF. DNA of the CDR3: TGTGCCCTGCCCGGCGGGGGCCGTTACAATGAGCAGTTCTTC.

This clonotype was counted at least ten times. V gene TRBV11-1 combines with J gene TRBJ2-3; 8 nucleotides line up with TRBD1. CDR3 length: 15 amino acids. CDR1 SGHAT and CDR2 FQDESV come from the germline V gene (reference sequence). The V gene end was trimmed by 5 bases and the J gene end by 4 bases; junction bases not matched to a gene: 8. CDR3 nucleotide sequence: TGTGCCAGCAGCGCCAGCACGGACAGGGCAGATACGCAGTATTTT. Translated: CASSASTDRADTQYF.

This clonotype showed up just a few times. The chain carries TRBV7-9 and TRBJ2-1; D may be TRBD1 (8 bases). This CDR3 is built from 14 residues. Germline V lookup: CDR1 SEHNR, CDR2 FQNEAQ (reference sequence). Trimming cost V 5 bases and J 8 bases, with 16 bases left between them. The CDR3 sequence: CASSRLQGGHEQFF. The CDR3 nucleotides read TGTGCCAGCAGCCGCCTACAGGGGGGGCATGAGCAGTTCTTC.

The chain couples TRBV12-3 or TRBV12-4 to TRBJ2-1; D unresolved. V was clipped by 6 bases and J by 6 bases, with 12 bases between them. CDR3 size: 13 residues. The CDR3 DNA reads TGTGCCAGCAGGTCGGGCGATTCCAATGAGCAGTTCTTC. Translated: CASRSGDSNEQFF.

This clonotype was seen more than once but under ten times. The chain carries TRBV24-1 and TRBJ1-2; D gene ambiguous. The CDR3 runs to 14 residues. The germline V gene encodes CDR1 KGHDR and CDR2 SFDVKD. V was pared by 2 bases and J by 4 bases, with 10 bases between. In nucleotides, the CDR3 is TGTGCCACCAGTGATTCGTGGACGGCCTATGGCTACACCTTC. Translating gives CATSDSWTAYGYTF.

The chain carries TRBV12-3 or TRBV12-4 and TRBJ1-2; unclear D gene. The length of the CDR3 is 14 residues. Trimming took 3 bases from V and 5 from J, leaving 13 bases between them. CDR3 sequence (DNA): TGTGCCAGCAGTTTTGACCCCGCGGGATATGGCTACACCTTC. Amino acid sequence: CASSFDPAGYGYTF.

The gene calls are TRBV10-3 and TRBJ2-7, with TRBD1 as a possible D gene (7 bases). The germline CDR1 and CDR2 sequences are ENHRY and SYGVKD. V shed 7 bases and J shed 2 bases, with 12 bases lying between them. The CDR3 has 13 residues. CDR3 residues: CAITPGGTYEQYF. CDR3 DNA: TGTGCCATCACCCCAGGGGGGACCTACGAGCAGTACTTC.

This clonotype appeared many times. V gene TRBV7-6 combines with J gene TRBJ2-7; TRBD2 agrees at 7 bases. Germline V gene data show CDR1 as SGHVS and CDR2 as FNYEAQ. The trim removed 5 bases at V and 0 bases at J, leaving 7 bases unmatched. CDR3 length: 15 amino acids. CDR3 sequence (DNA): TGTGCCAGCAGCCTGACGGGCGGGGGCTCCTACGAGCAGTACTTC. Protein product: CASSLTGGGSYEQYF.

Concerning this clonotype: At one of its ends the junction is not consistent with the germline gene, which may arise from a read error. The chain is built from TRBV6-5 and TRBJ2-2; D is undetermined. This CDR3 region has 18 residues. Looked up from germline, CDR1 is MNHEY and CDR2 is SVGAGI. The CDR3 DNA sequence: TGTGTCAGCAGTTACGAGGTCTACCTCACGGCGAACACCGGGGAGCTGTTTTTT. Translating gives CVSSYEVYLTANTGELFF.

The gene calls are TRBV7-6 and TRBJ2-5; no definite D call. V lost 5 bases and J 10 bases, leaving 11 bases between the germline ends. Germline lookup yields CDR1 SGHVS and CDR2 FNYEAQ. CDR3 size: 11 residues. This chain's CDR3 is CASSRYPSQYF. The DNA for the CDR3 is TGTGCCAGCAGCCGCTATCCCAGCCAGTACTTC.